This record covers a single T cell receptor beta chain. There are many counts of this clonotype. It has no known antigen specificity. No base qualities exist here, and no much larger clone lies one base off it. V is clipped by 2 bases and J by 1 base, and the sequence between their germline boundaries is 9 bases long. For CDR1 and CDR2, the germline V gene lists SGDLS and YYNGEE. Measured from the cysteine to the phenylalanine, the CDR3 is 14 residues long. This entry keeps only the CDR3 DNA: 42 bases, framed from base 1. Genomic DNA was used as template for profiling of TCR beta VDJ combinations and CDR3 sequences. TCR repertoire sequencing was run on an Illumina HiSeq 2000. The study's own analysis went as follows. TRBV/TRBJ rearrangement plots, CDR3 size and DJ length profiles, and Simpson's diversity index were used to evaluate the repertoires. Whichever DNA sequence was most abundant in the deep sequencing data was defined as the immunodominant clone. CDR3 amino acid sequences were checked for sharing across subjects and were also compared against the VDJdb database and published repertoires. The public reads were reanalyzed by TCRdb: fastp trimming at Q25, MiXCR alignment, in-frame beta chains only. Rows merge per CDR3 protein into single entries with the most common DNA and genes. The V and J calls were determined by TCRdb, not by the authors. The sample yields approximately 81,000 distinct CDR3 sequences; around 44% were counted once. The ten largest clones add up to 65% to 70% of the sample.

These data come from a study of CD8+CD57+ T cells in acquired aplastic anemia (dated by TCRdb to the late 2010s). Regarding the research as a whole: On average, sorted CD4+ and CD8+ cells yielded around 3.4 ug of extracted DNA, with a range of about 0.19 to 30 ug. Healthy donor samples averaged approximately 10 million reads for CD4+ and 11.0 million for CD8+ cells. Here is what the overall study found, with its caveats: Roughly 30 CD8+ CDR3 sequences were found to be shared between patients and controls, but these sequences appeared to be highly expressed in patients and within the immunodominant clones of the patients. Between patients and healthy controls, no significant difference in CD8+ Simpson's diversity was found (P=0.060).

In this study, sorted CD4+ and CD8+ T cells from the blood of healthy subjects and of severe aplastic anemia patients had their TCR repertoires deep-sequenced. Ficoll-Paque density gradient centrifugation was used to isolate peripheral blood mononuclear cells. Before DNA was extracted, CD4+ and CD8+ T cells were sorted using either FACS or magnetic beads. The sequenced material came from sorted CD4+, CD8+, or CD8+CD57+ T cells (not recorded which) from PBMCs. The TCR comes from a human donor in good health, serving as a control. The chain joins TRBV9 to TRBJ1-1, with the D gene not clear enough to name. The CDR3 reads CASSVGGENTEAFF. The DNA is TGTGCCAGCAGCGTCGGCGGGGAGAACACTGAAGCTTTCTTT.